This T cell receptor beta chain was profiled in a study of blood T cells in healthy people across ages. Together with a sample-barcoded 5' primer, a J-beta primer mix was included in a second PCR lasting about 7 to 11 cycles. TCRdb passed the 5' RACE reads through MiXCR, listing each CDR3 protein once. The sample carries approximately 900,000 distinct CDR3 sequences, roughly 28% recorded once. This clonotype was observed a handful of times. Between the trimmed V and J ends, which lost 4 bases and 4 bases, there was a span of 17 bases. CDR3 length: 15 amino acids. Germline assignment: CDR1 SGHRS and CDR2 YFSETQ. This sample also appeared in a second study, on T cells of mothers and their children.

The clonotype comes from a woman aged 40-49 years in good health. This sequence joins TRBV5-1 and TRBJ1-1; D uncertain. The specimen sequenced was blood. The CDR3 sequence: CASSMQDQASTEAFF. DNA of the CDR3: TGCGCCAGCAGCATGCAGGACCAGGCGAGCACTGAAGCTTTCTTT. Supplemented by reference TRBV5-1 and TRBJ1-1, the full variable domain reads KAGVTQTPRYLIKTRGQQVTLSCSPISGHRSVSWYQQTPGQGLQFLFEYFSETQRNKGNFPGRFSGRQFSNSRSEMNVSTLELGDSALYLCASSMQDQASTEAFFGQGTRLTVV.